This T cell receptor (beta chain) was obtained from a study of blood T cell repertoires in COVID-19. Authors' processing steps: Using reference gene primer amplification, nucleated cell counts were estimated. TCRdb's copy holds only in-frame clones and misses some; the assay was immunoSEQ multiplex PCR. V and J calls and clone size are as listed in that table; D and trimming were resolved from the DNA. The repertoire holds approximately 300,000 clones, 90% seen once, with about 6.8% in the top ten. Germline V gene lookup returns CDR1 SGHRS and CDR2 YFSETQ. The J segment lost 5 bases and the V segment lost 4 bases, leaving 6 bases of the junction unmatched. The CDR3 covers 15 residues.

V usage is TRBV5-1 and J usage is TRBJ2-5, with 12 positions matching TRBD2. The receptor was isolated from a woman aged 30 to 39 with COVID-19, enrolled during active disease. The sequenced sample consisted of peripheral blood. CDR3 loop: CASSLTSGSRETQYF. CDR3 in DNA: TGCGCCAGCAGCCTGACTAGCGGGAGCAGGGAGACCCAGTACTTC.